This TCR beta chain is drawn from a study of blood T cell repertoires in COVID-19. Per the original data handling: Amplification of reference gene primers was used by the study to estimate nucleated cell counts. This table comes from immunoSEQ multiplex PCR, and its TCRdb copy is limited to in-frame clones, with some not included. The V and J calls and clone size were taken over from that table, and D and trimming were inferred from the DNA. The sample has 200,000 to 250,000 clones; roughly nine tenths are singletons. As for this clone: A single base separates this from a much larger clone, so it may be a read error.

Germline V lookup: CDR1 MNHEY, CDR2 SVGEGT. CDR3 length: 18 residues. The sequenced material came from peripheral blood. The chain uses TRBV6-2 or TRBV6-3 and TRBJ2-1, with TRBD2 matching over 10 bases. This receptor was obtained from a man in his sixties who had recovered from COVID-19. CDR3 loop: CAGSTPVMSGRASNEQFF. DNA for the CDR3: TGTGCCGGCAGTACTCCCGTTATGAGCGGGAGGGCCAGCAATGAGCAGTTCTTC.